This TCR beta chain stems from a study of blood T cell repertoires in COVID-19. Sequencing was performed with immunoSEQ multiplex PCR; in TCRdb, only in-frame clones are kept and a portion is missing. The table records approximately 92,000 clones, more than 75% of them present only once. The V and J ends lost 5 bases and 4 bases respectively, with 12 bases between them. The length of the CDR3 is 13 residues. Germline-derived CDR1 and CDR2 are SGHVS and FQNEAQ. The genes are TRBV7-8 and TRBJ2-7, with D maybe TRBD2 (5 bases). The receptor was isolated from a man older than 75 with acute or convalescent COVID-19. Sequencing input: peripheral blood. CDR3 amino acids: CASSLLGVYEQYF. As DNA, the CDR3 is TGTGCCAGCAGCCTACTAGGAGTTTACGAGCAGTACTTC. Using reference TRBV7-8 and TRBJ2-7 for the parts outside the CDR3, the full variable domain is GAGVSQSPRYKVAKRGQDVALRCDPISGHVSLFWYQQALGQGPEFLTYFQNEAQLDKSGLPSDRFFAERPEGSVSTLKIQRTQQEDSAVYLCASSLLGVYEQYFGPGTRLTVT.